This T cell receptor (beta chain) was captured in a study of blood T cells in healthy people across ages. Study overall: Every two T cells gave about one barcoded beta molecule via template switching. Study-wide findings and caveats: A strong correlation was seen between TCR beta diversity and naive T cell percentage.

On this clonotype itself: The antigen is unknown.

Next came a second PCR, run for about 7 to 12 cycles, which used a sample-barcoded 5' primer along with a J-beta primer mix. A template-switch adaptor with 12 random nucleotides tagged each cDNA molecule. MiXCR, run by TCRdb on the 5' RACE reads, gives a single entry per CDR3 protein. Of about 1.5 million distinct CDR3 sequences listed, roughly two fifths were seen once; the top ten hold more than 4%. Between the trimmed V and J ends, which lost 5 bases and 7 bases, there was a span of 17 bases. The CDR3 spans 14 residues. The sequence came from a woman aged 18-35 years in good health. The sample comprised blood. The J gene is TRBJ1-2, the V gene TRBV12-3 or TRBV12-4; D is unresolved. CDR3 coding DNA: TGTGCCAGCAGTCCCTACCTAGTGCGGCCTGGCTACACCTTC. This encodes CASSPYLVRPGYTF.